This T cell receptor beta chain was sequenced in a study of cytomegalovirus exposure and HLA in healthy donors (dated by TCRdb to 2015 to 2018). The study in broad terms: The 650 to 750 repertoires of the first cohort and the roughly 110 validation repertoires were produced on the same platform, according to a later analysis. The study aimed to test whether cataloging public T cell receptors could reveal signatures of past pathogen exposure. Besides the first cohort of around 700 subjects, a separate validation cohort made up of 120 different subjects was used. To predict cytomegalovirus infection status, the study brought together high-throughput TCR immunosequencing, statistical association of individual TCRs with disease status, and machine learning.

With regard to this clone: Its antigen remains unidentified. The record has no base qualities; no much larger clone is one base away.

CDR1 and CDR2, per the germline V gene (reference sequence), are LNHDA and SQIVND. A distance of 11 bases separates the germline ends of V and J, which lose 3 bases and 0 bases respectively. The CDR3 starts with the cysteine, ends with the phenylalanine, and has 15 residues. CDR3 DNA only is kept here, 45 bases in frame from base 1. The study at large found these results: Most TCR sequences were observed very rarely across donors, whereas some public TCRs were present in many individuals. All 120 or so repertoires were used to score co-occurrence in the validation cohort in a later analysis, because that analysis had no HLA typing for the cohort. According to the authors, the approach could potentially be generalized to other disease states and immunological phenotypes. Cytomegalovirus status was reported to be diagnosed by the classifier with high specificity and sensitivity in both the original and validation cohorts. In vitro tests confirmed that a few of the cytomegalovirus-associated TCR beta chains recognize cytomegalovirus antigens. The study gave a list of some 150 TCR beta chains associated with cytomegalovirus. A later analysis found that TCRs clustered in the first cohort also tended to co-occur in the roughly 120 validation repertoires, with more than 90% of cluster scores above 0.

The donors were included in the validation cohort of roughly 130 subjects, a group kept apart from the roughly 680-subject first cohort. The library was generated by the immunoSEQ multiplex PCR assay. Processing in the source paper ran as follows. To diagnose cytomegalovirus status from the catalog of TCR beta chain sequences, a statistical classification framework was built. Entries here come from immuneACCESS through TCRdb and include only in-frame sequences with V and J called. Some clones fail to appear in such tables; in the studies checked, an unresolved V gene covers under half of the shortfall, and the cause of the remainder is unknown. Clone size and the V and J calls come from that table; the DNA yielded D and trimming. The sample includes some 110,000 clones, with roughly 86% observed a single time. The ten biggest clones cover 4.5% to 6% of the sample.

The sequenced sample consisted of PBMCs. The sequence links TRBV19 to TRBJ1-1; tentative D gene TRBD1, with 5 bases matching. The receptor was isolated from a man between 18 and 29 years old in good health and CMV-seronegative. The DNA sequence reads TGTGCCAGTAGTATCGCCCGGGGGTTGAACACTGAAGCTTTCTTT. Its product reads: CASSIARGLNTEAFF.